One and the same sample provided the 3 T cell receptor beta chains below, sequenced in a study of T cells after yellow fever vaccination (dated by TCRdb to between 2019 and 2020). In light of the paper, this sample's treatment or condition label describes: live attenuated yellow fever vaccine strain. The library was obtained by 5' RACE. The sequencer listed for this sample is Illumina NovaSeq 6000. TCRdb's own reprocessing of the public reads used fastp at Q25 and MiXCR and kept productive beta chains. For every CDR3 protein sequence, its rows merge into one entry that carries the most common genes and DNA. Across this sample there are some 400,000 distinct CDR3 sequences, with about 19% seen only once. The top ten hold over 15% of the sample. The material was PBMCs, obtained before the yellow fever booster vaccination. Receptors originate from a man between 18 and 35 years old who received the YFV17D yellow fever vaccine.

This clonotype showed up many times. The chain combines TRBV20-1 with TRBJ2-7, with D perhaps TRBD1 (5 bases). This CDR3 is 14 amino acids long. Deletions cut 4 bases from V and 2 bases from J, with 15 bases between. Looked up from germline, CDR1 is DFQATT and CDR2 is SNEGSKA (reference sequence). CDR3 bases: TGCAGTGCTACCTCTGGGGCCCCCGCCTACGAGCAGTACTTC. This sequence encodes CSATSGAPAYEQYF.

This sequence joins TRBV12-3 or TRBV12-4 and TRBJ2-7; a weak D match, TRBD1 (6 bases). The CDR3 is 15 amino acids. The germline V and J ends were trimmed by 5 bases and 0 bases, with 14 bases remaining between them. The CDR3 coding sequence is TGTGCCAGCAGTCACCGGACAGCGCACTCCTACGAGCAGTACTTC. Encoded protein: CASSHRTAHSYEQYF.

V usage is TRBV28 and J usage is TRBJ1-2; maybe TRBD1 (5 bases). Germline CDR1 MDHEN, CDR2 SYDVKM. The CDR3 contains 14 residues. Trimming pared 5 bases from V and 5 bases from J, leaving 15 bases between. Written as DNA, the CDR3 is TGTGCCAGCAGTCTCCCCGGGACGGTTTATGGCTACACCTTC. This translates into CASSLPGTVYGYTF.